The rows below give T cell receptor beta chains drawn from one sample of a study of vaccination and CD4 T cells after COVID-19. Their antigens are not known. TCRdb analysed the PCR reads with MiXCR anew, one entry per CDR3 protein. The data show 9,500 to 14,000 distinct CDR3 sequences, around 47% seen once. Sequenced material: CD4+ T cells from blood, cultured in vitro. The receptors originated from a human donor who had recovered from COVID-19. Each CDR3 is given with its conserved first and last residue. Fields, in order: clone size, D gene, V gene, J gene, CDR3 protein, CDR3 DNA. The D gene is left open where the match is weak. Only some rows state a clone size, as once, few, many or a class for expanded clones.

>NA|NA|TRBV2|TRBJ2-7
CASSALYEQYF
TGTGCCAGCAGTGCACTTTACGAGCAGTACTTC
>NA|NA|TRBV5-6|TRBJ1-3
CASSFPGGGSGNTIYF
TGTGCCAGCAGCTTCCCGGGGGGAGGCTCTGGAAACACCATATATTTT
>once|TRBD1|TRBV20-1|TRBJ1-4
CSALEQGRFEKLFF
TGCAGTGCCTTAGAACAGGGGAGGTTTGAAAAACTGTTTTTT
>NA|NA|TRBV30|TRBJ1-3
CAWRREGGGNTIYF
TGTGCCTGGAGAAGAGAAGGAGGTGGAAACACCATATATTTT
>NA|NA|TRBV2|TRBJ1-3
CALQTRNTIYF
TGTGCACTCCAGACCAGAAACACCATATATTTT
>NA|NA|TRBV6-1|TRBJ2-7
CASRPNRDGGNEQYF
TGTGCCAGCAGACCCAACCGGGACGGAGGGAACGAGCAGTACTTC
>NA|NA|TRBV7-2|TRBJ1-2
CASSPGTVYGYTF
TGTGCCAGCAGCCCCGGGACGGTCTATGGCTACACCTTC
>NA|NA|TRBV7-2|TRBJ2-2
CALRRGTSNTGELFF
TGTGCCCTCCGCCGCGGGACTTCGAACACCGGGGAGCTGTTTTTT
>NA|NA|TRBV2|TRBJ1-1
CASSPARSPSF
TGTGCCAGCAGCCCGGCGAGAAGCCCTAGTTTT
>few|TRBD2|TRBV6-5|TRBJ2-3
CASSYSMRGWDTQYF
TGTGCCAGCAGTTACTCGATGCGGGGGTGGGATACGCAGTATTTT
>NA|TRBD1|TRBV10-3|TRBJ1-6
CAISRDRGKSPLHF
TGTGCCATCAGCCGGGACAGGGGGAAGTCACCCCTCCACTTT
>NA|TRBD2|TRBV7-2|TRBJ2-1
CASSPAGLAGGYNEQFF
TGTGCCAGCAGCCCAGCGGGACTAGCGGGGGGTTACAATGAGCAGTTCTTC
>few|TRBD2|TRBV7-2|TRBJ2-7
CASSPTTSGGRSYEQYF
TGTGCCAGCAGCCCCACCACCAGCGGGGGACGCTCCTACGAGCAGTACTTC
>NA|TRBD1|TRBV23-1|TRBJ2-5
CASSQTGAKETQYF
TGCGCCAGCAGTCAGACAGGGGCCAAAGAGACCCAGTACTTC
>NA|TRBD1|TRBV7-9|TRBJ1-1
CASSSGQPNTEAFF
TGCGCCAGCAGCTCGGGACAGCCGAACACTGAAGCTTTCTTT
>NA|NA|TRBV20-1|TRBJ1-5
CSAERGDNRPQHF
TGCAGTGCTGAAAGGGGAGACAATCGGCCCCAGCATTTT
>NA|NA|TRBV11-2|TRBJ1-2
CASSLDPGSGYTF
TGTGCCAGCAGCTTAGACCCAGGCTCGGGCTACACCTTC
>few|NA|TRBV7-6|TRBJ1-3
CASSLGAGTGNTIYF
TGTGCCAGCAGCTTAGGGGCAGGGACTGGAAACACCATATATTTT
>NA|TRBD1|TRBV6-1|TRBJ1-3
CASRPDRAVNTIYF
TGTGCCAGCAGACCCGACAGGGCTGTGAACACCATATATTTT
>NA|TRBD2|TRBV9|TRBJ2-7
CASSVGPGREQYF
TGTGCCAGCAGCGTAGGTCCCGGGAGGGAGCAGTACTTC
>NA|NA|TRBV7-9|TRBJ2-7
CASSLGGGITYEQYF
TGTGCCAGCAGCTTAGGGGGAGGCATTACCTACGAGCAGTACTTC
>few|NA|TRBV7-8|TRBJ1-3
CASSLRTDTIYF
TGTGCCAGCAGCTTAAGAACGGACACCATATATTTT
>NA|TRBD1|TRBV6-1|TRBJ1-2
CASRERTGDYGYTF
TGTGCCAGCAGGGAAAGGACAGGGGATTATGGCTACACCTTC
>NA|NA|TRBV12-3/TRBV12-4|TRBJ2-6
CASSGVAGANVLTF
TGTGCCAGCAGTGGGGTTGCGGGGGCCAACGTCCTGACTTTC
>NA|TRBD1|TRBV7-9|TRBJ1-1
CASSPTGWDTEAFF
TGTGCCAGCAGCCCGACAGGGTGGGACACTGAAGCTTTCTTT
>NA|NA|TRBV6-2/TRBV6-3|TRBJ1-5
CASSPNMDQPQHF
TGTGCCAGCAGTCCAAACATGGATCAGCCCCAGCATTTT
>NA|NA|TRBV6-1|TRBJ1-3
CATTWDSGNTIYF
TGTGCCACCACCTGGGACTCTGGAAACACCATATATTTT
>NA|TRBD1|TRBV30|TRBJ1-5
CAWSVGPDRGTNQPQHF
TGTGCCTGGAGTGTGGGACCAGACAGGGGGACAAATCAGCCCCAGCATTTT
>NA|TRBD1|TRBV7-8|TRBJ1-6
CASSFSDRSYNSPLHF
TGTGCCAGCAGCTTTTCGGACAGGAGCTATAATTCACCCCTCCACTTT
>NA|TRBD1|TRBV30|TRBJ1-4
CAWSVTGGQKLFF
TGTGCCTGGAGTGTAACAGGGGGTCAAAAACTGTTTTTT
>NA|TRBD1|TRBV19|TRBJ1-5
CASSRTGTVLKYSNQPQHF
TGTGCCAGTAGCAGAACGGGGACAGTGTTGAAATATAGCAATCAGCCCCAGCATTTT
>NA|NA|TRBV2|TRBJ2-1
CASSTSLSSYNEQFF
TGTGCCAGCAGTACCAGCCTTAGCTCCTACAATGAGCAGTTCTTC
>NA|NA|TRBV5-6|TRBJ1-4
CASRSLESDEKLFF
TGTGCCAGCAGATCCCTGGAAAGTGATGAAAAACTGTTTTTT
>NA|TRBD2|TRBV20-1|TRBJ2-5
CSARGRGYQETQYF
TGCAGTGCTAGGGGGCGGGGGTACCAAGAGACCCAGTACTTC
>NA|NA|TRBV7-6|TRBJ2-5
CASSLGRSGGRETQYF
TGTGCCAGCAGCTTAGGGAGGTCTGGGGGCAGAGAGACCCAGTACTTC
>once|NA|TRBV9|TRBJ1-5
CASSVGNPADSGQPQHF
TGTGCCAGCAGCGTAGGGAACCCGGCCGACTCGGGACAGCCCCAGCATTTT
>few|NA|TRBV7-2|TRBJ1-4
CAVLREGRELFF
TGTGCTGTCCTCAGGGAGGGTCGGGAACTGTTTTTT
>NA|NA|TRBV4-1|TRBJ1-4
CASSQTRGGNEKLFF
TGCGCCAGCAGCCAAACCCGCGGGGGGAATGAAAAACTGTTTTTT
>NA|NA|TRBV6-1|TRBJ1-1
CASSEGGLGTEAFF
TGTGCCAGCAGTGAAGGGGGGTTGGGCACTGAAGCTTTCTTT
>NA|TRBD2|TRBV5-1|TRBJ2-3
CASSPSTRTRGADTQYF
TGCGCCAGCAGCCCCTCGACTAGGACACGGGGGGCAGATACGCAGTATTTT
>NA|NA|TRBV18|TRBJ1-3
CASSHSDGKGNTIYF
TGTGCCAGCTCACATTCCGACGGGAAGGGAAACACCATATATTTT
>NA|NA|TRBV29-1|TRBJ2-5
CSVVRGAGEQTQYF
TGCAGCGTTGTAAGGGGTGCAGGAGAACAGACCCAGTACTTC
>NA|TRBD2|TRBV20-1|TRBJ2-1
CSARAGRGNTYNEQFF
TGCAGTGCTAGGGCTGGGCGGGGGAACACCTACAATGAGCAGTTCTTC
>NA|NA|TRBV5-1|TRBJ2-3
CASSLEGPPDTQYF
TGCGCCAGCAGCTTGGAAGGTCCCCCAGATACGCAGTATTTT
>NA|NA|TRBV3-1|TRBJ2-2
CASSQSWVNTGELFF
TGTGCCAGCAGCCAGAGTTGGGTTAACACCGGGGAGCTGTTTTTT
>NA|TRBD1|TRBV24-1|TRBJ2-3
CATSDPTGDRGRDTQYF
TGTGCCACCAGTGATCCTACTGGGGACAGGGGTAGAGATACGCAGTATTTT
>NA|NA|TRBV10-1|TRBJ2-3
CASSESLASTDTQYF
TGCGCCAGCAGTGAGTCCCTTGCTAGCACAGATACGCAGTATTTT
>NA|NA|TRBV12-3/TRBV12-4|TRBJ1-1
CASSPREAFF
TGTGCCAGCAGTCCCCGTGAAGCTTTCTTT
>once|TRBD1|TRBV4-1|TRBJ1-5
CASSLGQGRGNQPQHF
TGCGCCAGCAGCCTCGGACAGGGCCGGGGCAATCAGCCCCAGCATTTT
>NA|NA|TRBV7-9|TRBJ1-2
CASSLSKGREGYTF
TGTGCCAGCAGCTTATCGAAGGGGAGGGAAGGCTACACCTTC
>NA|NA|TRBV11-2|TRBJ1-1
CASSLTGNTEAFF
TGTGCCAGCAGCTTAACGGGGAACACTGAAGCTTTCTTT
>NA|TRBD1|TRBV4-1|TRBJ2-3
CASSQFGQGAFTDTQYF
TGCGCCAGCAGCCAATTCGGACAGGGGGCTTTCACAGATACGCAGTATTTT
>few|NA|TRBV20-1|TRBJ2-2
CSAMGIANTGELFF
TGCAGTGCTATGGGCATCGCGAACACCGGGGAGCTGTTTTTT
>NA|TRBD1|TRBV19|TRBJ1-1
CASSTDRDTEAFF
TGTGCCAGTAGTACGGACAGGGACACTGAAGCTTTCTTT